Below, one T cell receptor (beta chain) is given with its context. Its antigen is not identified. It was from approximately 20-30 mg of unsorted bulk tissue that RNA and DNA were co-extracted. These data are taken from a study of tumor-infiltrating lymphocytes in primary liver carcinoma. Study-level background: Those enrolled were patients of both sexes, who were aged 30 to 69 years.

Notes on the study in general: The study found a significantly higher top-250-clone fraction in tumors than in blood (p = 0.039).

The researchers produced TCR beta cDNA from 500 ng total RNA with a constant-region primer. Three nested multiplex PCR rounds, a slightly modified ARM-PCR, produced the libraries for TCR beta. TCRdb analysed the multiplex PCR reads with MiXCR anew, one entry per CDR3 protein. The sample contains around 99,000 distinct CDR3 sequences, approximately 72% of which appear only once. Source material: tumor-adjacent normal liver tissue. This sequence was found in a man aged 40-49 years with primary liver carcinoma and hepatitis B virus infection.

The CDR3 DNA is TGTGCCACCAATGCCTCTGGACAGGGGGCTGACGACGAGCAGTACTTC. Protein: CATNASGQGADDEQYF. The V and J genes are TRBV24-1 and TRBJ2-7; 11 bases are shared with TRBD1. The germline V gene has CDR1 KGHDR and CDR2 SFDVKD. The CDR3 runs to 16 residues. The J segment lost 5 bases and the V segment lost 8 bases, leaving 13 bases of the junction unmatched.